The entry below describes one T cell receptor (beta chain). As yet, its antigen is unknown. One end of the junction fails to match germline, which may point to a read error. The donors comprised healthy bone marrow donors. This sample was included in a study of cytomegalovirus exposure and HLA in healthy donors. Points from the study as a whole: Clonal expansion was found to be greater in HLA-associated TCR beta chains than in equally common others in a later analysis. Across donors, sequencing depth was assumed by presence/absence analyses to be roughly uniform.

In the PCR, 60 Vbeta and 13 Jbeta primers were used. Sequencing was performed with immunoSEQ multiplex PCR; in TCRdb, only in-frame clones are kept and a portion is missing. The table shows under 200,000 clones, with approximately 80% occurring only once. Germline V gene lookup returns CDR1 SEHNR and CDR2 FQNEAQ (reference sequence). This CDR3 region has 15 residues. The sequence was collected from a male donor in good health and CMV-seropositive. J is TRBJ2-7 and V is TRBV7-9, with 7 positions matching TRBD1. Sequencing was performed on PBMCs. CDR3 nucleotide sequence: TGTTCCAGCAGCTTAGGGGCACAGGGGCGCTACGAGCAGTACTTC. Translating it yields CSSSLGAQGRYEQYF.